Below, 27 T cell receptor beta chains from the same sample are listed, as sequenced in a study of beta chain features in type 1 diabetes. Expressed TCRB transcripts were sequenced because the isolated RNA had all been reverse transcribed beforehand. Clones were read by immunoSEQ multiplex PCR, and TCRdb kept only the in-frame ones, dropping some. The sample carries about 930,000 clones, 15% to 20% recorded once. What was sequenced was naive CD4+ T cells from blood. These receptor sequences come from a woman between 18 and 29 years old in good health.

CDR3 amino acids: CSVLGTGGRSNYGYTF. In DNA, the CDR3 is TGCAGCGTTTTGGGGACAGGGGGTCGAAGTAACTATGGCTACACCTTC. The chain is built from TRBV29-1 and TRBJ1-2; 11 nucleotides align to TRBD1. J was trimmed by 1 base and V by 5 bases; bases with no gene match: 9. The CDR3 is 16 amino acids. The germline gives CDR1 SQVTM, CDR2 ANQGSEA. The whole variable domain, remainder taken from reference TRBV29-1 and TRBJ1-2, is SAVISQKPSRDICQRGTSLTIQCQVDSQVTMMFWYRQQPGQSLTLIATANQGSEATYESGFVIDKFPISRPNLTFSTLTVSNMSPEDSSIYLCSVLGTGGRSNYGYTFGSGTRLTVV.

As regards this clone: A single base separates this from a much larger clone, so it may be a read error. This sample includes further DNA sequences coding for the same CDR3. This chain joins TRBV6-5 and TRBJ2-5; the D is unclear. This CDR3 is built from 11 residues. Deletions cut 6 bases from V and 2 bases from J, with 4 bases between. CDR1 and CDR2 from the germline V gene are MNHEY and SVGAGI. CDR3 DNA: TGTGCCAGCAGACAACAAGAGACCCAGTACTTC. Residues: CASRQQETQYF.

The CDR3 is CASSKAEYRIYEQYF. CDR3 DNA: TGTGCCAGCAGTAAGGCGGAATACAGGATTTACGAGCAGTACTTC. The chain links TRBV6-1 to TRBJ2-7, with D possibly matching TRBD1 (5 bases). This CDR3 region has 15 residues. V lost 5 bases and J lost 4, with 18 bases in between. Germline CDR1 and CDR2: MNHNS and SASEGT.

The chain recombines TRBV19 with TRBJ2-5; 14 positions match TRBD2. Per the germline V gene, CDR1 is LNHDA and CDR2 is SQIVND (reference sequence). The CDR3 spans 19 residues. The V and J ends lost 1 base and 1 base, in that order; junction bases with no gene match: 8. CDR3 sequence (DNA): TGTGCCAGTAGTATAGGCGCCGGGACTAGCGGGAGTCCCCAAGAGACCCAGTACTTC. This encodes CASSIGAGTSGSPQETQYF.

About this clone itself: Within the sample, other DNA sequences also encode this same CDR3. The CDR3 loop reads CASSPGLSTDTQYF. Written as DNA, the CDR3 is TGTGCCAGCTCACCAGGATTAAGTACAGATACGCAGTATTTT. The chain couples TRBV18 to TRBJ2-3; no reliable D call. CDR3 length: 14 amino acids. CDR1 and CDR2 (germline): KGHSH, LQKENI. V was trimmed by 2 bases and J by 3 bases, leaving 9 bases between them.

This clone has more than one count but fewer than ten. The V and J genes are TRBV7-2 and TRBJ2-7, with 9 bases lining up with TRBD2. This CDR3 spans 17 amino acids. Germline CDR1 reads SGHTA; CDR2 reads FQGNSA. The ends lost 5 bases at V and 4 bases at J; junction bases unmatched: 15. CDR3 in amino acids: CASSPTAGGRAWYEQYF. The CDR3 DNA follows: TGTGCCAGCAGCCCCACCGCGGGAGGGAGGGCCTGGTACGAGCAGTACTTC.

V gene TRBV14 combines with J gene TRBJ2-1; the D gene could be TRBD1 or TRBD2 (6 bases each). Germline V gene sequence: CDR1 SGHDN, CDR2 FVKESK. V was pared by 5 bases and J by 5 bases, with 28 bases between. This CDR3 region has 19 residues. The CDR3 spells CASSGGGGSSAPRDNEQFF. The CDR3 DNA reads TGTGCCAGCAGCGGAGGAGGGGGGTCTAGCGCACCTAGGGACAATGAGCAGTTCTTC.

This clone was seen more than once but under ten times. V usage is TRBV18 and J usage is TRBJ2-1, with D perhaps matching TRBD1 (5 bases). Trimming removed 3 bases from V and 8 bases from J, with 17 bases in between. The CDR3 loop spans 15 amino acids. Germline values: CDR1 KGHSH, CDR2 LQKENI. CDR3 in amino acids: CASSPTAEGVDEQFF. The CDR3 DNA is TGTGCCAGCTCACCGACCGCGGAAGGGGTGGATGAGCAGTTCTTC.

The chain joins TRBV28 to TRBJ2-5, with a tentative D call TRBD1 (5 bases). The germline gives CDR1 MDHEN, CDR2 SYDVKM. The CDR3 is 14 amino acids. V lost 3 bases and J lost 3, with 11 bases in between. DNA for the CDR3: TGTGCCAGCAGTTTTCAGGGTTCCAAAGAGACCCAGTACTTC. Its protein is CASSFQGSKETQYF.

The chain joins TRBV28 to TRBJ2-7; 9 nucleotides match TRBD1. Germline-derived CDR1 and CDR2 are MDHEN and SYDVKM. The CDR3 length is 13 residues. J lost 3 bases, V lost 8 bases, and 5 bases had no gene match. CDR3 loop: CASLPGQGYEQYF. As DNA, the CDR3 is TGTGCCAGCCTACCGGGACAGGGCTACGAGCAGTACTTC.

The CDR3 here is CASRPTGAGNIQYF. The CDR3 coding sequence is TGTGCCAGCAGACCGACAGGGGCCGGGAACATTCAGTACTTC. This chain connects TRBV2 to TRBJ2-4; 8 bases are a match to TRBD1. CDR3 length equals 14 residues. The V and J ends lost 6 bases and 7 bases, in that order; junction bases with no gene match: 8. Germline CDR1 is SNHLY and CDR2 is FYNNEI.

Only a few counts were recorded for this clone. V is TRBV28 and J is TRBJ2-3, with unresolved D. Trimming cost V 6 bases and J 2 bases, with 15 bases left between them. The CDR3 is made up of 15 amino acids. The germline V gene encodes CDR1 MDHEN and CDR2 SYDVKM. This chain's CDR3 is CASSPLTIATDTQYF. The DNA of the CDR3 is TGTGCCAGCAGCCCCTTAACAATTGCCACAGATACGCAGTATTTT. Full variable domain (missing parts from reference TRBV28 and TRBJ2-3): DVKVTQSSRYLVKRTGEKVFLECVQDMDHENMFWYRQDPGLGLRLIYFSYDVKMKEKGDIPEGYSVSREKKERFSLILESASTNQTSMYLCASSPLTIATDTQYFGPGTRLTVL.

This clone was counted only a few times. This chain connects TRBV7-8 to TRBJ2-6, with D possibly being TRBD2 (5 bases). This CDR3 is 15 amino acids long. V was clipped by 5 bases and J by 1 base, with 9 bases between them. Germline V gene sequence: CDR1 SGHVS, CDR2 FQNEAQ. The CDR3 bases are TGTGCCAGCAGCATCGAGGGTTCTGGGGCCAACGTCCTGACTTTC. Its protein is CASSIEGSGANVLTF.

This clone was counted only a few times. J is TRBJ2-7 and V is TRBV5-6; D is perhaps TRBD2 (6 bases). The CDR3 is made up of 16 amino acids. Germline V gene data show CDR1 as SGHDT and CDR2 as YYEEEE. Trimming took 4 bases from V and 0 from J, leaving 17 bases between them. In nucleotides, the CDR3 is TGTGCCAGCAGCCCTGATCCGGCGGGGAGCTCCTACGAGCAGTACTTC. Its translation is CASSPDPAGSSYEQYF.

Here the CDR3 reads CASSRALGVIRTEAFF. CDR3 DNA sequence: TGTGCCAGCTCGCGGGCCCTTGGGGTAATACGCACTGAAGCTTTCTTT. The chain recombines TRBV18 with TRBJ1-1; D is unresolved. Germline CDR1 is KGHSH and CDR2 is LQKENI. The V end lost 6 bases, the J end lost 4 bases, and 21 bases lay between the germline ends. The CDR3 extends over 16 amino acids. Full variable domain (outside the CDR3, taken from reference TRBV18 and TRBJ1-1): NAGVMQNPRHLVRRRGQEARLRCSPMKGHSHVYWYRQLPEEGLKFMVYLQKENIIDESGMPKERFSAEFPKEGPSILRIQQVVRGDSAAYFCASSRALGVIRTEAFFGQGTRLTVV.

This clone has just a few counts. Other DNA variants within this sample encode the same CDR3. This chain links TRBV7-9 with TRBJ2-1; possible D gene TRBD2, 5 bases. The germline gives CDR1 SEHNR, CDR2 FQNEAQ (reference sequence). The CDR3 extends over 15 amino acids. V was trimmed by 2 bases and J by 0 bases, leaving 8 bases between them. CDR3 loop: CASSLLAGSYNEQFF. Here the CDR3 DNA reads TGTGCCAGCAGCTTACTAGCAGGCTCCTACAATGAGCAGTTCTTC.

V gene TRBV5-1 combines with J gene TRBJ2-7; 8 positions agree with TRBD1. Germline loops: CDR1 SGHRS, CDR2 YFSETQ. This CDR3 is built from 13 residues. V shed 4 bases and J 6 bases; nucleotides not matched to a gene: 6. This CDR3 is CASSQGQGVEQYF. Here the CDR3 DNA reads TGCGCCAGCAGCCAAGGACAGGGAGTCGAGCAGTACTTC. Full variable domain (rest looked up from reference TRBV5-1 and TRBJ2-7): KAGVTQTPRYLIKTRGQQVTLSCSPISGHRSVSWYQQTPGQGLQFLFEYFSETQRNKGNFPGRFSGRQFSNSRSEMNVSTLELGDSALYLCASSQGQGVEQYFGPGTRLTVT.

This clone has a handful of counts. CDR3 amino acids: CASSQDGQYNEQFF. The CDR3 DNA follows: TGCGCCAGCAGCCAAGATGGACAGTACAATGAGCAGTTCTTC. This chain uses TRBV4-3 with TRBJ2-1, with D tentatively TRBD1 (6 bases). This CDR3 is 14 amino acids long. Trimming removed 0 bases from V and 4 bases from J, with 7 bases in between. The V gene's germline CDR1 is LGHNA and CDR2 YSLEER.

V is TRBV28 and J is TRBJ1-3; D unresolved. The germline V gene encodes CDR1 MDHEN and CDR2 SYDVKM. Trimming left V 4 bases short and J 0 bases short, with 7 bases between. The CDR3 length is 14 residues. Written as DNA, the CDR3 is TGTGCCAGCAGTTATTCGGCCTCTGGAAACACCATATATTTT. It codes for CASSYSASGNTIYF. The full variable domain, completed using reference TRBV28 and TRBJ1-3, is DVKVTQSSRYLVKRTGEKVFLECVQDMDHENMFWYRQDPGLGLRLIYFSYDVKMKEKGDIPEGYSVSREKKERFSLILESASTNQTSMYLCASSYSASGNTIYFGEGSWLTVV.

This clone came up a few times. The gene calls are TRBV7-2 and TRBJ2-5; no definite D call. The CDR3 length is 13 residues. Germline V gene lookup returns CDR1 SGHTA and CDR2 FQGNSA. Trimming left V 5 bases short and J 3 bases short, with 10 bases between. The CDR3 sequence is CASSPSVEETQYF. Written as DNA, the CDR3 is TGTGCCAGCAGCCCCTCGGTCGAAGAGACCCAGTACTTC.

This clone occurred a few times. The chain joins TRBV29-1 to TRBJ2-2; no clear D gene. The germline V gene has CDR1 SQVTM and CDR2 ANQGSEA. Trimming removed 3 bases at V and 3 bases at J, with 8 bases between. The CDR3 sequence is 13 residues long. CDR3 nucleotide sequence: TGCAGCGTTGATTCATTCCACACCGGGGAGCTGTTTTTT. Encoded protein: CSVDSFHTGELFF.

The chain has TRBV10-3 and TRBJ1-3; D is unclear. CDR1 and CDR2 (germline): ENHRY, SYGVKD. This CDR3 is 16 amino acids long. Trimming left V 0 bases short and J 1 base short, with 10 bases between. The CDR3 nucleotides are TGTGCCATCAGTGAGTCGCAAGGATTTTCTGGAAACACCATATATTTT. This gives the protein CAISESQGFSGNTIYF.

The genes are TRBV29-1 and TRBJ2-1, with a weak D call TRBD2 (6 bases). V dropped 7 bases and J dropped 1 base, with 14 bases sitting between them. This CDR3 is built from 14 residues. The germline gives CDR1 SQVTM, CDR2 ANQGSEA. CDR3 sequence: CSDIERVSYNEQFF. The DNA for the CDR3 is TGCAGCGATATTGAGCGGGTATCCTACAATGAGCAGTTCTTC.

This clone was seen only a few times. This sequence joins TRBV11-2 and TRBJ1-5, with D maybe TRBD1 (5 bases). Per germline, CDR1 SGHAT and CDR2 FQNNGV. The CDR3 runs 15 residues. The V end was cut by 0 bases, the J end by 7 bases, with 13 bases between. The CDR3 loop reads CASSLDTGVRQPQHF. The CDR3 bases are TGTGCCAGCAGCTTAGATACGGGGGTACGGCAGCCCCAGCATTTT.

The chain joins TRBV11-2 to TRBJ1-5; D is unresolved. Trimming removed 0 bases at V and 7 bases at J, with 7 bases between. The CDR3 length is 13 residues. Germline V gene sequence: CDR1 SGHAT, CDR2 FQNNGV. The CDR3 loop reads CASSLDSGQPQHF. The CDR3 DNA follows: TGTGCCAGCAGCTTAGATTCAGGACAGCCCCAGCATTTT.

This clone was seen more than once but under ten times. The chain couples TRBV2 to TRBJ2-1; the match to TRBD2 covers 11 bases. The CDR3 runs 15 residues. In germline, CDR1 is SNHLY, CDR2 FYNNEI. V shed 7 bases and J 5 bases; nucleotides not matched to a gene: 7. CDR3 DNA: TGTGCCAGCAATCGACTAGCGGGAATTAACAATGAGCAGTTCTTC. Translation: CASNRLAGINNEQFF.

Only a few counts were recorded for this clone. J is TRBJ2-6 and V is TRBV19; D is tentatively TRBD1 or TRBD2 (5 bases each). Germline values: CDR1 LNHDA, CDR2 SQIVND (reference sequence). The CDR3 loop spans 19 amino acids. V shed 3 bases and J shed 3 bases, with 21 bases lying between them. The CDR3 here is CASSMGPRMLRHGANVLTF. Here the CDR3 DNA reads TGTGCCAGTAGTATGGGACCCCGAATGTTGAGGCATGGGGCCAACGTCCTGACTTTC.